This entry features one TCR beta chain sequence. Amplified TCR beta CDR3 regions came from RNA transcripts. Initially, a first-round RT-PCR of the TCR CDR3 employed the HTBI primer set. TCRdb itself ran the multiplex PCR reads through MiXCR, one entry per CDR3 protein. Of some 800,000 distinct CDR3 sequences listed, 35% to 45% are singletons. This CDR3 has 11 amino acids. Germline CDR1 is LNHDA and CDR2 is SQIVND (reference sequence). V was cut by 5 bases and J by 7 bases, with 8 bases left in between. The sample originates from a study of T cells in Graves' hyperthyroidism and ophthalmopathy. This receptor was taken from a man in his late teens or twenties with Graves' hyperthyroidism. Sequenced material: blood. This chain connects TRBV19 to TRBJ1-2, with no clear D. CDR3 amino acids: CASSPAAGYTF. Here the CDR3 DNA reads TGTGCCAGTAGTCCGGCGGCTGGCTACACCTTC.